A single T cell receptor (beta chain) is shown here with its context. The antigen remains unidentified. The TCR cDNA carried a universal primer site and UMIs from 5'RACE template switching. One entry per CDR3 protein, called by TCRdb with MiXCR from the 5' RACE reads. The data contain hundreds of thousands of distinct CDR3 sequences, less than 15% of them singletons. Per the germline V gene, CDR1 is DFQATT and CDR2 is SNEGSKA (reference sequence). The V end was cut by 0 bases, the J end by 7 bases, with 18 bases between. The CDR3 has 16 amino acids. These data originate in a study of T cells after yellow fever vaccination. Study-level results: A minor fraction of clonotypes spanned both CD4 and CD8 compartments. In post-booster samples, most primary-vaccination clones reappeared (about 97% CD4, 88% CD8). The presence of abundant clonotypes contaminating from the bulk population was possible in FACS-sorted repertoires.

This chain connects TRBV20-1 to TRBJ1-4; D ambiguous. The sample here was PBMCs, taken on the day of the yellow fever booster vaccination. This TCR came from a man aged 25-45 years who received the YFV17D yellow fever vaccine. As DNA, the CDR3 is TGCAGTGCTAGAGAGCCAGGCGGAGAAGATCGTGAAAAACTGTTTTTT. Translation gives CSAREPGGEDREKLFF.